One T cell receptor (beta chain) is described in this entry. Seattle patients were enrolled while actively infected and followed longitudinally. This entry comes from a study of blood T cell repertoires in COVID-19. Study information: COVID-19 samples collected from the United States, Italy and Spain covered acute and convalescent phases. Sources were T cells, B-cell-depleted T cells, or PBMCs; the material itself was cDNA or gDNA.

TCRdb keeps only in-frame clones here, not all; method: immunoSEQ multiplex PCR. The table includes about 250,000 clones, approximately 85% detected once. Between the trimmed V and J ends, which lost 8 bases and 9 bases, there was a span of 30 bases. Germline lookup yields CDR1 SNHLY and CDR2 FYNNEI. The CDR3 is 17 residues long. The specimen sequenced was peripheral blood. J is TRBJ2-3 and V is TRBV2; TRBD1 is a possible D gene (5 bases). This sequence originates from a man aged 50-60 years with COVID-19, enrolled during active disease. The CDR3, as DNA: TGTGCCAGCGTCACCGAGAAAACCCGAGGTATCAGGGAAACGCAGTATTTT. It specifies CASVTEKTRGIRETQYF.